This T cell receptor beta chain derives from a study of blood T cell repertoires in COVID-19. Overall study: Sites across the United States, Italy and Spain contributed samples from acute and convalescent COVID-19. Sources were T cells, B-cell-depleted T cells, or PBMCs; the material itself was cDNA or gDNA.

The V gene end was trimmed by 7 bases and the J gene end by 2 bases; junction bases not matched to a gene: 7. Germline V gene data show CDR1 as MNHEY and CDR2 as SVGAGI. The CDR3 length is 14 residues. Original processing notes: Using reference gene primer amplification, nucleated cell counts were estimated. The method was immunoSEQ multiplex PCR; TCRdb's version includes in-frame clones alone and lacks a portion of them. V and J calls and clone size follow that table, whereas D and trimming were derived from the DNA. The repertoire holds approximately 170,000 clones, with roughly nine tenths as singletons.

The receptor was derived from a man between 60 and 75 years old with acute or convalescent COVID-19. The chain links TRBV6-5 to TRBJ1-1; 7 nucleotides agree with TRBD1. The sample taken for sequencing was peripheral blood. The CDR3 spells CASMRGTVNTEAFF. For the CDR3, the DNA is TGTGCCAGCATGAGGGGGACAGTTAACACTGAAGCTTTCTTT.